This T cell receptor (beta chain) was sequenced during a study of Graves' ophthalmopathy and Graves' hyperthyroidism. Study-wide context: Peripheral blood sampling preceded any treatment and occurred at initial diagnosis.

This clonotype was detected ten times or more. Its antigen remains unidentified. Germline CDR1 and CDR2: SGHVS and FQNEAQ. This CDR3 is built from 15 residues. Deletions cut 5 bases from V and 6 bases from J, with 19 bases between. Where ophthalmopathy was absent within 18 months of follow-up, hyperthyroidism was stable. PBMCs originated in approximately 9.2 ml of fresh peripheral blood. Amplification of the TCR beta CDR3 regions used RNA transcripts (as template). The first-round RT-PCR employed HTBI primers together with the Qiagen OneStep RT-PCR kit. A multiplex PCR was then performed as the second round. One entry per CDR3 protein, called by TCRdb with MiXCR from the multiplex PCR reads. Of hundreds of thousands of distinct CDR3 sequences listed, over 20% are singletons. The study's findings and limits: Ophthalmopathy progression was predicted with about 67% sensitivity and 72.22% specificity.

This chain connects TRBV7-8 to TRBJ1-1; D is ambiguous. Sequencing was performed on peripheral blood. This TCR was recovered from a woman between 18 and 29 years old with stable Graves' hyperthyroidism. CDR3 nucleotide sequence: TGTGCCAGCAGCCAACTGATGGACGGACTTCCTGAAGCTTTCTTT. This codes for CASSQLMDGLPEAFF.